Listed below are T cell receptor beta chains from one sample, sequenced in a study of T cells in localized non-small cell lung cancer. The method was immunoSEQ multiplex PCR; TCRdb's version includes in-frame clones alone and lacks a portion of them. Among almost 40,000 clones, roughly 77% were seen once, and the ten largest hold less than 45%. Sequencing was performed on PBMCs, taken before any cancer treatment. Every receptor here comes from a woman aged 40-75 years with stage II squamous cell lung carcinoma. CDR3s include the opening cysteine and the closing phenylalanine or tryptophan. A D gene is named only where the DNA matches it firmly. Rows give clone size only sometimes, using once, few, many, or a class for an expanded clone.

V	J	D	size	DNA	CDR3
TRBV19	TRBJ2-5	-	-	TGTGCCAGTAGGAATTGGGGGACCCAAGAGACCCAGTACTTC	CASRNWGTQETQYF
TRBV6-1	TRBJ2-1	TRBD1	-	TGTGCCAGCAGTGAAGCCGGGACAGGGCGGCCCAATGAGCAGTTCTTC	CASSEAGTGRPNEQFF
TRBV5-8	TRBJ1-5	-	medium-sized	TGTGCCAGCAGCTCGCAGGGTCCGACTCAGCCCCAGCATTTT	CASSSQGPTQPQHF
TRBV7-9	TRBJ1-3	TRBD1	-	TGTGCCAGCAGCTTAGAAACCGGGACAGGGGAGCGGCGCACCATATATTTT	CASSLETGTGERRTIYF
TRBV28	TRBJ1-5	-	-	TGTGCCAGCAGTTACGGCTGGCAGCCCCAGCATTTT	CASSYGWQPQHF
TRBV18	TRBJ2-1	TRBD2	-	TGTGCCAGCTCACCAGGACTAGCGGGAGGTTCCTACAATGAGCAGTTCTTC	CASSPGLAGGSYNEQFF
TRBV6-5	TRBJ2-7	TRBD1	-	TGTGCCAGCAGCAGGGGGAACGAGCAGTACTTC	CASSRGNEQYF
TRBV15	TRBJ2-5	-	-	TGTGCCACCAGCAGCTCGGGAGAGACCCAGTACTTC	CATSSSGETQYF
TRBV6-1	TRBJ2-2	-	-	TGTGCCAGCAGTGCCGCGGGACAGAACACCGGGGAGCTGTTTTTT	CASSAAGQNTGELFF
TRBV19	TRBJ2-1	-	-	TGTGCCAGCCGTAGCTTCCGGGAGTCCTACAATGAGCAGTTCTTC	CASRSFRESYNEQFF
TRBV6-1	TRBJ1-5	-	-	TGTGCCAGCAGTGAAAGTGGGGGGTACCGGGTCATTACCAATCAGCCCCAGCATTTT	CASSESGGYRVITNQPQHF
TRBV19	TRBJ1-5	TRBD1	-	TGTGCCAGTAACATCCGGGACAGGGCTCAGCCCCAGCATTTT	CASNIRDRAQPQHF
TRBV5-1	TRBJ2-1	-	few	TGCGCCAGCAGCTATACAGGTATCGACAATGAGCAGTTCTTC	CASSYTGIDNEQFF
TRBV5-6	TRBJ1-2	TRBD1	once	TGTGCCAGCAGCTTGGTGGACAGGGTACACTATGGCCACACCTTC	CASSLVDRVHYGHTF
TRBV7-2	TRBJ1-3	-	-	TGTGCCAGCAGCTATATACAGGGATACACCATATATTTT	CASSYIQGYTIYF
TRBV6-5	TRBJ2-2	-	-	TGTGCCAGCAGTGCCCCCGCTCACACCGGGGAGCTGTTTTTT	CASSAPAHTGELFF
TRBV7-8	TRBJ1-5	-	-	TGTGCCAGCAGCCAGGGGAGCAATCAGCCCCAGCATTTT	CASSQGSNQPQHF
TRBV2	TRBJ2-2	TRBD1	-	TGTGCCAGCAGGACTAACAGGGGCGACGGCGGGGAGCTGTTTTTT	CASRTNRGDGGELFF
TRBV7-8	TRBJ1-1	-	medium-sized	TGTGCCAGCAGCTTAGGTCAGATGATGAACACTGAAGCTTTCTTT	CASSLGQMMNTEAFF
TRBV6-4	TRBJ2-3	-	-	TGTGCCAGCAGTGGGGTCTTCGGGGGCACGCAGTATTTT	CASSGVFGGTQYF
TRBV6-5	TRBJ1-2	-	-	TGTGCCTGCCGCGAGGGGACGGCTTCTACCTTC	CACREGTASTF
TRBV5-1	TRBJ1-6	-	-	TGCGCCAGCAGCTTGGTGGCGGAGAATTCACCCCTCCACTTT	CASSLVAENSPLHF
TRBV4-3	TRBJ1-1	-	-	TGCGCCAGCAGCCAGCAGGGGAAGGGCACTGAAGCTTTCTTT	CASSQQGKGTEAFF
TRBV29-1	TRBJ2-1	-	-	TGCAGCGTTGAGGGCGGGCTATACTACAATGAGCAGTTCTTC	CSVEGGLYYNEQFF
TRBV7-6	TRBJ2-1	-	-	TGTGCCAGCAGCCGGGGAGGCAGACACAATGAGCAGTTCTTC	CASSRGGRHNEQFF
TRBV28	TRBJ1-1	TRBD1	-	TGTGCCAGCAGGCAGGGGGGCATGAACACTGAAGCTTTCTTT	CASRQGGMNTEAFF
TRBV27	TRBJ1-1	TRBD1	once	TGTGCCAGCAGTCAAGGGACAGGGGAGGTCACTGAAGCTTTCTTT	CASSQGTGEVTEAFF
TRBV6-5	TRBJ2-7	-	few	TGTGCCAGCAGTTACGACAGTATCACACCTACCTACTTC	CASSYDSITPTYF
TRBV5-1	TRBJ2-7	TRBD2	-	TGCGCCAGCAGCCCAGCGGGGAGCGTCTACGAGCAGTACTTC	CASSPAGSVYEQYF
TRBV28	TRBJ1-5	-	-	TGTGCCAGCAGTTTCCGCGTACAGGGAGGACAGCCCCAGCATTTT	CASSFRVQGGQPQHF
TRBV2	TRBJ1-5	-	-	TGTGCCAGCAGTCGACAGAGAAATCAGCCCCAGCATTTT	CASSRQRNQPQHF